This T cell receptor (beta chain) came from a study of T cell responses to AZD1222 COVID-19 vaccine. For the study at large: The study pooled second doses at about 4 or about 12 weeks. Study-level points and caveats: Of spike-specific TCRs, nearly half reportedly target regions left unmutated in variants.

TCRdb keeps only in-frame clones here, not all; method: immunoSEQ multiplex PCR. The data hold roughly 140,000 clones, with roughly 90% observed a single time. Remarks on this clone: Its antigen remains unknown.

Germline CDR1 LNHNV, CDR2 YYDKDF (reference sequence). The V and J ends lost 1 base and 3 bases, in that order; junction bases with no gene match: 4. The CDR3 runs 15 residues. The source is an adult in good health. The chain has TRBV15 and TRBJ2-7; 9 bases map to TRBD2. The starting material was peripheral blood, obtained on day 0 of AZD1222 vaccination. The CDR3 loop reads CATSRGLAANYEQYF. CDR3 nucleotides: TGTGCCACCAGCAGAGGACTAGCGGCAAACTACGAGCAGTACTTC.